The clone carrying this TCR beta chain turned up a few times. The target antigen is unknown. This CDR3 spans 15 amino acids. Germline V gives CDR1 PRHDT, CDR2 FYEKMQ (reference sequence). V lost 7 bases to trimming and J lost 0 bases; unmatched junction nucleotides: 4. This entry is derived from a study of identical twins. Study-wide results and limits: The models gave estimates that fell short of the out-of-frame TCR alpha sharing seen in monozygotic twins.

TCRdb independently ran MiXCR on the 5' RACE reads; one entry per CDR3 protein. The profile shows roughly 240,000 distinct CDR3 sequences, about 7% of them singletons. The same data also contributed to another study, on yellow fever vaccine responses in identical twins.

Sequencing was done on a sample of memory (CD45RO+) T cells sorted from blood. The chain links TRBV13 to TRBJ2-2; 8 nucleotides line up with TRBD2. This TCR derives from a woman aged 18-29 years in good health. CDR3 protein: CASNTGRANTGELFF. CDR3 nucleotides: TGTGCCAGCAACACCGGGAGGGCGAACACCGGGGAGCTGTTTTTT.